This entry features one TCR beta chain sequence. These data originate in a study of T cell responses to AZD1222 COVID-19 vaccine. TCRdb's table, derived via immunoSEQ multiplex PCR, lists solely in-frame clones and lacks some. The table records 110,000 or so clones, 70% to 90% of them present only once. The CDR3 is made up of 15 amino acids. Germline values: CDR1 SNHLY, CDR2 FYNNEI. V lost 7 bases to trimming and J lost 3 bases; unmatched junction nucleotides: 9. The chain employs TRBV2 and TRBJ2-1; 7 nucleotides match TRBD1. The sequence came from an adult who received the AZD1222 COVID-19 vaccine. This sample comprised peripheral blood, obtained 28 days after the second AZD1222 dose. CDR3: CASTINPGGYNEQFF. Here the CDR3 DNA reads TGTGCCAGCACGATAAACCCAGGGGGCTACAATGAGCAGTTCTTC. Based on the CDR3 plus reference TRBV2 and TRBJ2-1, the full variable domain is EPEVTQTPSHQVTQMGQEVILRCVPISNHLYFYWYRQILGQKVEFLVSFYNNEISEKSEIFDDQFSVERPDGSNFTLKIRSTKLEDSAMYFCASTINPGGYNEQFFGPGTRLTVL.